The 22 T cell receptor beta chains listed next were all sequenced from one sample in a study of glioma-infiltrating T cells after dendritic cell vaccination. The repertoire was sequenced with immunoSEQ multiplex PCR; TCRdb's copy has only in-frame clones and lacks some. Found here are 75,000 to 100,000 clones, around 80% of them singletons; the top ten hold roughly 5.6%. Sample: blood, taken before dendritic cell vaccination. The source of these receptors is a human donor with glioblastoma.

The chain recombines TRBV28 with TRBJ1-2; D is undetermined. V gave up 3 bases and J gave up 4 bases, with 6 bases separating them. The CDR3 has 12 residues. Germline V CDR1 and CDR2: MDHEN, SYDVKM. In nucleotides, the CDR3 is TGTGCCAGCAGTTTCGTCAGCTATGGCTACACCTTC. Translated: CASSFVSYGYTF.

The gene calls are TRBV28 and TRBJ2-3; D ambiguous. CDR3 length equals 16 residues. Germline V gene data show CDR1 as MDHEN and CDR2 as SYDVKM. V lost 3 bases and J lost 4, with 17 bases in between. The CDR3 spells CASSFWLSMSPDTQYF. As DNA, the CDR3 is TGTGCCAGCAGTTTTTGGTTGAGCATGAGCCCAGATACGCAGTATTTT. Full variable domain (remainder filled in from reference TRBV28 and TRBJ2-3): DVKVTQSSRYLVKRTGEKVFLECVQDMDHENMFWYRQDPGLGLRLIYFSYDVKMKEKGDIPEGYSVSREKKERFSLILESASTNQTSMYLCASSFWLSMSPDTQYFGPGTRLTVL.

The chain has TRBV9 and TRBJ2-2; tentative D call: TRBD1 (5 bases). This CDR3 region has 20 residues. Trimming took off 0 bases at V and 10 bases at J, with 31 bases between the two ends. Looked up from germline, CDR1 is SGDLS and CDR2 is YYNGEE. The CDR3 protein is CASSVVSSTGLLIRPAELFF. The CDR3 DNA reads TGTGCCAGCAGCGTAGTATCCTCTACAGGTCTCTTGATTCGTCCTGCGGAGCTGTTTTTT.

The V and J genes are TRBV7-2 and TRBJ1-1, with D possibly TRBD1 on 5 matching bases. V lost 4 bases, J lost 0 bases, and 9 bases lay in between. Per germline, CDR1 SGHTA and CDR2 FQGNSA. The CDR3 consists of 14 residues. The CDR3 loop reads CASSSPTVNTEAFF. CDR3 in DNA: TGTGCCAGCAGCTCCCCGACAGTGAACACTGAAGCTTTCTTT. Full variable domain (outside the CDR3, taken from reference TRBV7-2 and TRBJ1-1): GAGVSQSPSNKVTEKGKDVELRCDPISGHTALYWYRQSLGQGLEFLIYFQGNSAPDKSGLPSDRFSAERTGGSVSTLTIQRTQQEDSAVYLCASSSPTVNTEAFFGQGTRLTVV.

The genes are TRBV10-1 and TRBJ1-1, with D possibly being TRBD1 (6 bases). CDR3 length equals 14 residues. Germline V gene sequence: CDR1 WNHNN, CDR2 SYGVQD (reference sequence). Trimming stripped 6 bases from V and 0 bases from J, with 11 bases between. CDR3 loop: CASSLDSMNTEAFF. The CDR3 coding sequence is TGCGCCAGCAGCCTGGACAGTATGAACACTGAAGCTTTCTTT.

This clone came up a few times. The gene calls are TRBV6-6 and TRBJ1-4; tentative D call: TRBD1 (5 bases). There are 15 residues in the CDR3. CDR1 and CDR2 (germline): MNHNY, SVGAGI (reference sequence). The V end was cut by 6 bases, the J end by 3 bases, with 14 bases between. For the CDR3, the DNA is TGTGCCAGCAGGCCCCCTCGGACACCTAATGAAAAACTGTTTTTT. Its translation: CASRPPRTPNEKLFF.

The CDR3 bases are TGTGCCAGCAGTGACTCTGTCTCAGATACGCAGTATTTT. Its translation: CASSDSVSDTQYF. The chain combines TRBV6-4 with TRBJ2-3; D unclear. Germline lookup yields CDR1 MRHNA and CDR2 SNTAGT. This CDR3 region has 13 residues. The V gene lost 0 bases and the J gene lost 4 bases, with 5 bases spanning the gap.

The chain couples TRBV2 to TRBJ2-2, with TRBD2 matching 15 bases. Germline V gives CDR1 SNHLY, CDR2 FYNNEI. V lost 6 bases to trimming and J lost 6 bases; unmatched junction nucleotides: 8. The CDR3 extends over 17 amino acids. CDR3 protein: CASSFPGLAGGSGELFF. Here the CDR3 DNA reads TGTGCCAGCAGCTTCCCGGGACTAGCGGGGGGCTCCGGGGAGCTGTTTTTT.

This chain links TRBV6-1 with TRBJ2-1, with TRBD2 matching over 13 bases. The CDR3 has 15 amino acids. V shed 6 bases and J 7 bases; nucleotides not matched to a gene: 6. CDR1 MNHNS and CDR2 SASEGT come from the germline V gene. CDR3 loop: CASSDRTSGRNEQFF. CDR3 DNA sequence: TGTGCCAGCAGCGATCGGACTAGCGGGAGAAATGAGCAGTTCTTC.

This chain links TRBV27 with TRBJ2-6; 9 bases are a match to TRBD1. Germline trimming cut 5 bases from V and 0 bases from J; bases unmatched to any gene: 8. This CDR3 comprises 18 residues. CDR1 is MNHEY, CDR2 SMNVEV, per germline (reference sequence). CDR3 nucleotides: TGTGCCAGCAGTCAACCGGGACAGGGCCTCTCTGGGGCCAACGTCCTGACTTTC. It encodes CASSQPGQGLSGANVLTF.

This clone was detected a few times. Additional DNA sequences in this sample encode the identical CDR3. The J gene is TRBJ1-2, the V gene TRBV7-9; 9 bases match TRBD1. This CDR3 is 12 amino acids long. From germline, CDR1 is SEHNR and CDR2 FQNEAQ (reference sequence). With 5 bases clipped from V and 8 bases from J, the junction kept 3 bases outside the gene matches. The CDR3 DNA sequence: TGTGCCAGCAGCCAGGGACAGGGCGGCTACACCTTC. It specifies CASSQGQGGYTF.

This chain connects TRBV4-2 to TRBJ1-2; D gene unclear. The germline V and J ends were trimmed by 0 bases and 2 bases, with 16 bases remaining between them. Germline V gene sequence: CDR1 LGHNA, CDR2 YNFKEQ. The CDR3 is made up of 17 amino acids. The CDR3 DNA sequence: TGTGCCAGCAGCCAAGATAGCACACTCCTGTTAAACTATGGCTACACCTTC. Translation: CASSQDSTLLLNYGYTF.

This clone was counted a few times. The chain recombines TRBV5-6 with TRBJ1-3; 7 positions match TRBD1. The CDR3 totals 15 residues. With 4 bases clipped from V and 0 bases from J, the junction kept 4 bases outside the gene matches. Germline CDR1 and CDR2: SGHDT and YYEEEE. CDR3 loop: CASSDPGGSGNTIYF. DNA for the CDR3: TGTGCCAGCAGCGATCCAGGGGGCTCTGGAAACACCATATATTTT.

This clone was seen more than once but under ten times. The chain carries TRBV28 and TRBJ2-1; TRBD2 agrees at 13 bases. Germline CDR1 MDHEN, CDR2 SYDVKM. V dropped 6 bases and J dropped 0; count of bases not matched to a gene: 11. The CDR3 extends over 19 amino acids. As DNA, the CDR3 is TGTGCCAGCAGACGGGGGACTAGCGGGACTTTTGGCTCCTACAATGAGCAGTTCTTC. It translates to CASRRGTSGTFGSYNEQFF.

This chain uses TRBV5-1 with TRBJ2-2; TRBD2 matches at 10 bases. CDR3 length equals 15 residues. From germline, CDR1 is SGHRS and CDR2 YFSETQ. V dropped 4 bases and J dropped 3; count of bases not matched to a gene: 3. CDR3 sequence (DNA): TGCGCCAGCAGCACCGGGACTAGCGACACCGGGGAGCTGTTTTTT. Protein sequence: CASSTGTSDTGELFF.

The CDR3 reads CASSPWRTDTQYF. The CDR3 DNA is TGTGCCAGCAGCCCCTGGCGCACAGATACGCAGTATTTT. This rearrangement joins TRBV5-4 to TRBJ2-3, with D hard to call. The V gene's germline CDR1 is SGHNT and CDR2 YYREEE (reference sequence). The CDR3 sequence is 13 residues long. Trimming cost V 4 bases and J 1 base, with 7 bases left between them.

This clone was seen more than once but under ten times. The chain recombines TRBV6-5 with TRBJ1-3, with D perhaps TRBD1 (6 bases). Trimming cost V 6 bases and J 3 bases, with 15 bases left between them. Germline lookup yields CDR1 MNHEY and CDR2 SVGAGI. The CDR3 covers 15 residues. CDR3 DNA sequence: TGTGCCAGCAGCCGAGGGACAACGGGTGGAAACACCATATATTTT. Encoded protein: CASSRGTTGGNTIYF.

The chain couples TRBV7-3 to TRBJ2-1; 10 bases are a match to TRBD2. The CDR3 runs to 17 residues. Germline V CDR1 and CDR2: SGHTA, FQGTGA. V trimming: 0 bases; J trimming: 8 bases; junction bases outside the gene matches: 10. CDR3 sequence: CASSLTPHGTSAYEQFF. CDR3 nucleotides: TGTGCCAGCAGCTTAACTCCCCACGGGACTAGCGCCTATGAGCAGTTCTTC.

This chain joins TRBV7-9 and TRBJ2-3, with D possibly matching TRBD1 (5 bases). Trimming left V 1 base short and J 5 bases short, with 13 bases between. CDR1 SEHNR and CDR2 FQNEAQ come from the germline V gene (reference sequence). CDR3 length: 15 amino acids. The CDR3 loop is CASSLVGPRRDTQYF. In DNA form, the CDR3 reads TGTGCCAGCAGCTTAGTGGGGCCCCGTCGAGATACGCAGTATTTT.

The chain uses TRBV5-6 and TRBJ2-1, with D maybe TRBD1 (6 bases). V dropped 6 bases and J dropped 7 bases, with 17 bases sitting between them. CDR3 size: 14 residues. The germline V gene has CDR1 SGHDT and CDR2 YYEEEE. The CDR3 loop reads CASTLLPRGNEQFF. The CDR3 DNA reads TGTGCCAGCACACTACTGCCGAGGGGGAATGAGCAGTTCTTC. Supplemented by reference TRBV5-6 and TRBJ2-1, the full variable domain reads DAGVTQSPTHLIKTRGQQVTLRCSPKSGHDTVSWYQQALGQGPQFIFQYYEEEERQRGNFPDRFSGHQFPNYSSELNVNALLLGDSALYLCASTLLPRGNEQFFGPGTRLTVL.

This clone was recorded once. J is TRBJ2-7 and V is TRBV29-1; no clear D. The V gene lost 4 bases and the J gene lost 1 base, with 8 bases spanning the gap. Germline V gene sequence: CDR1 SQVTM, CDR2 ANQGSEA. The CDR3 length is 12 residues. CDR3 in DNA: TGCAGCGTTGTTTCCGGGTCCTACGAGCAGTACTTC. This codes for CSVVSGSYEQYF.

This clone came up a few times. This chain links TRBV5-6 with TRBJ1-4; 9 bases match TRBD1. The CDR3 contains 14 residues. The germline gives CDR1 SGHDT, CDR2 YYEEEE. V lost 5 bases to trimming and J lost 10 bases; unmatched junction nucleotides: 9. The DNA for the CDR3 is TGTGCCAGCAGTCGGGACAGGGTGTTGGGAAAACTGTTTTTT. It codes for CASSRDRVLGKLFF.